This paragraph reports one T cell receptor (beta chain). Its cognate antigen is unknown. The sample has other DNA sequences that encode this CDR3 too. The data belong to a study of shared clonotypes between healthy human individuals. Study summary: The plates for each donor numbered three CD4 naive, three CD4 memory, two CD8 naive and one CD8 memory.

Sequenced by immunoSEQ multiplex PCR; TCRdb stores in-frame clones only, minus some. The sample contains about 2.2 million clones, just over 90% of which appear only once. Trimming took off 4 bases at V and 3 bases at J, with 4 bases between the two ends. This CDR3 comprises 11 residues. Germline V gene lookup returns CDR1 MDHEN and CDR2 SYDVKM. Study-wide results and caveats: The sharing of 4.5% to 5% of naive CD4 clonotypes was seen across a handful of donors.

The naive CD8 population came from CD45RO-negative cells selected for CCR7, without terminally differentiated effector memory CD45RA+ cells. Those who donated, Caucasian adults without exception, all lived in Nashville, Tennessee. The rearrangement joins TRBV28 to TRBJ2-7; D call uncertain. This clonotype was obtained from a man younger than 35 in good health. Some clones in this sample may be carry-over from other donors' samples. Material for sequencing was naive CD8+ T cells from PBMCs. The CDR3 sequence is CASSYSYEQYF. CDR3 DNA: TGTGCCAGCAGTTACAGCTACGAGCAGTACTTC. Based on the CDR3 plus reference TRBV28 and TRBJ2-7, the full variable domain is DVKVTQSSRYLVKRTGEKVFLECVQDMDHENMFWYRQDPGLGLRLIYFSYDVKMKEKGDIPEGYSVSREKKERFSLILESASTNQTSMYLCASSYSYEQYFGPGTRLTVT.